The sample holds many counts of the clone carrying this T cell receptor (beta chain). Its specificity is not known. As originally analysed: For papillary thyroid cancer, a distant-metastasis classifier was constructed from CDR3 differences observed across clinicopathological groups. Through MiXCR, TCRdb re-clonotyped the PCR reads. These V and J calls are TCRdb output, not the study's own analysis. Of some 35,000 clones listed, 28% were seen once; the top ten hold approximately 10%. The data originate from a study of metastatic and nonmetastatic thyroid tumors. About the study: Both malignant and benign thyroid patients supplied peripheral blood and tumor or nodule tissue samples, across which the repertoires of these patients were then compared. Overall study findings and caveats: A significant increase in TCR beta diversity was reportedly seen in malignant thyroid tumors relative to benign nodules, in blood and tumor.

No treatment had been given to any patient before thyroid surgery. Trimming removed 8 bases from V and 6 bases from J; junction bases left unmatched: 11. There are 15 residues in the CDR3. Germline assignment: CDR1 WSHSY and CDR2 SAAADI. The receptor's source is a male donor with papillary thyroid cancer or a benign thyroid nodule (not recorded which). Some clones in this sample may be carry-over from other donors' samples. This chain links TRBV10-2 with TRBJ2-2; the match to TRBD2 covers 8 bases. Input material: blood. CDR3: CASSSKREKPGELFF. In nucleotides, the CDR3 is TGCGCCAGCTCCTCAAAGCGGGAGAAACCCGGGGAGCTGTTTTTT.